The 24 T cell receptor beta chains below were found in one sample sequenced in a study of shared clonotypes between healthy human individuals. The data were produced by immunoSEQ multiplex PCR, yet TCRdb's version contains in-frame clones alone and is incomplete. The sample contains 2 million to 2.5 million clones, 90% to 96% of which appear only once. Sequenced: naive CD4+ T cells sorted from blood. This sample's subset: CD45RA+ positively selected. These receptors all stem from a man aged 18 to 29 in good health.

The chain recombines TRBV19 with TRBJ2-7; no definite D call. The V end lost 0 bases, the J end lost 4 bases, and 4 bases lay between the germline ends. Per germline, CDR1 LNHDA and CDR2 SQIVND (reference sequence). This CDR3 region has 12 residues. The CDR3 DNA sequence: TGTGCCAGTAGTATAGAGGGGTACGAGCAGTACTTC. Amino acids: CASSIEGYEQYF.

This clone was observed a single time. The gene calls are TRBV9 and TRBJ2-5; TRBD2 aligns across 13 bases. The CDR3 is 15 residues long. Germline values: CDR1 SGDLS, CDR2 YYNGEE. With 3 bases clipped from V and 5 bases from J, the junction kept 4 bases outside the gene matches. CDR3 nucleotide sequence: TGTGCCAGCAGCGGGGGACTAGCGGGGTTGGAGACCCAGTACTTC. Translation: CASSGGLAGLETQYF.

This chain links TRBV5-1 with TRBJ2-7; 9 bases agree with TRBD1. The germline V gene encodes CDR1 SGHRS and CDR2 YFSETQ. This CDR3 is built from 14 residues. Trimming removed 4 bases from V and 4 bases from J; junction bases left unmatched: 6. In DNA, the CDR3 is TGCGCCAGCAGCGACGGGACAGGGTGGTACGAGCAGTACTTC. Translating gives CASSDGTGWYEQYF.

This chain connects TRBV11-3 to TRBJ1-1; tentatively, D is TRBD1 (5 bases). Trimming shortened V by 1 base and J by 8 bases, and 11 bases separated the two germline ends. The CDR3 contains 13 residues. From germline, CDR1 is SGHNT and CDR2 YENEEA. The CDR3 DNA reads TGTGCCAGCAGCTTAGGTGGGGACCGAGAAGCTTTCTTT. Amino acids: CASSLGGDREAFF.

The chain couples TRBV4-3 to TRBJ2-2; TRBD1 or TRBD2 may be the D gene (6 bases each). The CDR3 is 17 residues long. V was pared by 4 bases and J by 2 bases, with 17 bases between. CDR1 is LGHNA and CDR2 is YSLEER in the germline V gene. The CDR3 region is CASSRASQGTNTGELFF. The CDR3 DNA reads TGCGCCAGCAGCCGAGCGTCTCAGGGGACTAACACCGGGGAGCTGTTTTTT.

V and J are TRBV4-3 and TRBJ1-4; D remains unclear. The CDR3 totals 17 residues. V was cut by 1 base and J by 0 bases, with 12 bases left in between. The germline V gene encodes CDR1 LGHNA and CDR2 YSLEER. CDR3 loop: CASSQVGQVATNEKLFF. DNA for the CDR3: TGCGCCAGCAGCCAAGTTGGTCAGGTTGCAACTAATGAAAAACTGTTTTTT.

The chain has TRBV4-3 and TRBJ2-1, with TRBD1 matching 7 bases. The V and J ends lost 4 bases and 5 bases, in that order; junction bases with no gene match: 5. The CDR3 spans 14 residues. CDR1 is LGHNA, CDR2 YSLEER, per germline. The CDR3 loop reads CASSRTGADNEQFF. In DNA, the CDR3 is TGCGCCAGCAGCCGGACAGGTGCCGACAATGAGCAGTTCTTC.

In regard to this clone: The sample has other DNA sequences that encode this CDR3 too. DNA for the CDR3: TGTGCCAGCAGCGTGGGGGTGGCGAACACTGAAGCTTTCTTT. Encoded protein: CASSVGVANTEAFF. J is TRBJ1-1 and V is TRBV9; maybe TRBD1 (5 bases). Trimming cost V 2 bases and J 1 base, with 9 bases left between them. Germline V gene sequence: CDR1 SGDLS, CDR2 YYNGEE. The CDR3 contains 14 residues.

The rearrangement uses TRBV4-3 and TRBJ1-1; the D gene is possibly TRBD1 (6 bases). The germline V gene encodes CDR1 LGHNA and CDR2 YSLEER. The CDR3 runs 15 residues. V lost 0 bases, J lost 3 bases, and 11 bases lay in between. CDR3 protein: CASSQEGRGDTEAFF. Here the CDR3 DNA reads TGCGCCAGCAGCCAAGAGGGCAGGGGAGACACTGAAGCTTTCTTT.

This clone was seen just once. The chain is built from TRBV19 and TRBJ2-5; 10 bases agree with TRBD2. The CDR3 consists of 16 residues. Germline V lookup: CDR1 LNHDA, CDR2 SQIVND (reference sequence). V was clipped by 3 bases and J by 4 bases; unmatched bases: 8. The CDR3 sequence: CASSMPSGSSGETQYF. The CDR3 DNA reads as TGTGCCAGTAGTATGCCTAGCGGGAGTTCGGGAGAGACCCAGTACTTC.

The CDR3 protein is CASSFPLKNLGQPQHF. Written as DNA, the CDR3 is TGCGCCAGCAGCTTTCCCCTGAAGAATTTGGGTCAGCCCCAGCATTTT. The chain couples TRBV5-1 to TRBJ1-5; D remains ambiguous. V was cut by 2 bases and J by 6 bases, with 18 bases left in between. The CDR3 totals 16 residues. Per germline, CDR1 SGHRS and CDR2 YFSETQ. Complete variable domain (other parts from reference TRBV5-1 and TRBJ1-5): KAGVTQTPRYLIKTRGQQVTLSCSPISGHRSVSWYQQTPGQGLQFLFEYFSETQRNKGNFPGRFSGRQFSNSRSEMNVSTLELGDSALYLCASSFPLKNLGQPQHFGDGTRLSIL.

The genes are TRBV25-1 and TRBJ2-7; D not certain. CDR3 size: 18 residues. The V and J ends lost 4 bases and 0 bases respectively, with 22 bases between them. From germline, CDR1 is MGHDK and CDR2 SYGVNS. CDR3 bases: TGTGCCAGCAGTGCCGACTTCGACCGGGTCCTCATCTCCTACGAGCAGTACTTC. Protein sequence: CASSADFDRVLISYEQYF.

This chain links TRBV30 with TRBJ1-1; TRBD1 is a possible D gene (5 bases). CDR1 and CDR2 from the germline V gene are GTSNPN and SVGIG (reference sequence). V dropped 3 bases and J dropped 5 bases, with 13 bases sitting between them. This CDR3 is built from 13 residues. The CDR3 loop reads CAWRSLRQTEAFF. The CDR3 region has the DNA TGTGCCTGGAGGTCTCTACGACAGACTGAAGCTTTCTTT.

This sequence joins TRBV28 and TRBJ2-1; 11 bases align to TRBD2. Per the germline V gene, CDR1 is MDHEN and CDR2 is SYDVKM. J was trimmed by 5 bases and V by 2 bases; bases with no gene match: 2. CDR3 length equals 15 residues. The CDR3 loop is CASSLLAGGNNEQFF. The CDR3 nucleotides read TGTGCCAGCAGTTTACTAGCGGGGGGAAACAATGAGCAGTTCTTC.

The V gene is TRBV27, the J gene TRBJ1-2, with D uncertain. V lost 0 bases and J lost 6, with 20 bases in between. CDR1 and CDR2 (germline): MNHEY, SMNVEV (reference sequence). The CDR3 runs to 17 residues. CDR3 bases: TGTGCCAGCAGTTTATCGTTAAGGATGCAGCACGTGAATGGCTACACCTTC. Protein product: CASSLSLRMQHVNGYTF.

Concerning this clone itself: Other DNA sequences within the sample encode an identical CDR3. This chain joins TRBV6-1 and TRBJ2-5; 11 bases match TRBD2. Trimming cost V 5 bases and J 2 bases; bases outside gene matches: 4. This CDR3 is 15 amino acids long. Germline V gene lookup returns CDR1 MNHNS and CDR2 SASEGT. The CDR3 sequence: CASSSSGGPQETQYF. Written as DNA, the CDR3 is TGTGCCAGCAGTTCTAGCGGGGGGCCGCAAGAGACCCAGTACTTC.

V is TRBV2 and J is TRBJ1-2; D is undetermined. Germline V gives CDR1 SNHLY, CDR2 FYNNEI. Trimming removed 6 bases at V and 5 bases at J, with 13 bases between. The CDR3 is 13 amino acids. CDR3 loop: CASSEKGPYGYTF. DNA for the CDR3: TGTGCCAGCAGCGAAAAAGGGCCGTATGGCTACACCTTC.

The V and J genes are TRBV30 and TRBJ2-5; no firm D call. CDR3 length: 13 residues. The V gene lost 1 base and the J gene lost 5 bases, with 11 bases spanning the gap. Germline V lookup: CDR1 GTSNPN, CDR2 SVGIG (reference sequence). CDR3 sequence: CAWSGGGWETQYF. The CDR3 coding sequence is TGTGCCTGGAGTGGTGGCGGCTGGGAGACCCAGTACTTC.

V and J are TRBV7-8 and TRBJ1-2; 10 bases match TRBD1. This CDR3 is built from 18 residues. CDR1 and CDR2 (germline): SGHVS, FQNEAQ. The J segment lost 1 base and the V segment lost 5 bases, leaving 13 bases of the junction unmatched. CDR3 protein: CASSRSGTGAPINYGYTF. In DNA form, the CDR3 reads TGTGCCAGCAGCCGTTCCGGGACAGGGGCTCCTATTAACTATGGCTACACCTTC.

With regard to this clone: The same CDR3 is also encoded by other DNA sequences in this sample. V usage is TRBV7-8 and J usage is TRBJ2-7; no clear D. This CDR3 comprises 12 residues. V was clipped by 1 base and J by 3 bases, with 4 bases between them. Germline loops: CDR1 SGHVS, CDR2 FQNEAQ. The DNA for the CDR3 is TGTGCCAGCAGCTTAGGGGACTACGAGCAGTACTTC. Protein sequence: CASSLGDYEQYF.

This clone was observed once. The genes are TRBV28 and TRBJ1-2; the D gene is possibly TRBD1 (6 bases). This CDR3 has 14 residues. Germline CDR1 and CDR2: MDHEN and SYDVKM. The V gene lost 6 bases and the J gene lost 4 bases, with 15 bases spanning the gap. CDR3 residues: CASRQGIGGYGYTF. CDR3 DNA sequence: TGTGCCAGCAGACAGGGTATAGGGGGCTATGGCTACACCTTC.

The chain links TRBV11-2 to TRBJ1-6, with D unresolved. Trimming stripped 7 bases from V and 9 bases from J, with 13 bases between. Germline loops: CDR1 SGHAT, CDR2 FQNNGV. The CDR3 sequence is 13 residues long. In DNA, the CDR3 is TGTGCCAGCACCGAATCACGGGTTTCACCCCTCCACTTT. It yields the protein CASTESRVSPLHF. The full variable domain, in which reference TRBV11-2 and TRBJ1-6 provide the parts outside the CDR3, is EAGVAQSPRYKIIEKRQSVAFWCNPISGHATLYWYQQILGQGPKLLIQFQNNGVVDDSQLPKDRFSAERLKGVDSTLKIQPAKLEDSAVYLCASTESRVSPLHFGNGTRLTVT.

This clone occurred once. This sequence joins TRBV7-2 and TRBJ2-5, with TRBD2 identical over 9 bases. Trimming removed 5 bases from V and 5 bases from J; junction bases left unmatched: 12. Germline V CDR1 and CDR2: SGHTA, FQGNSA. This CDR3 comprises 16 residues. CDR3 nucleotides: TGTGCCAGCAGCCCCCCTGGCGGGAGGGCCCGGGAGACCCAGTACTTC. It translates to CASSPPGGRARETQYF.

This clone was seen just once. V and J are TRBV29-1 and TRBJ2-7, with D perhaps TRBD1 (5 bases). The germline V gene encodes CDR1 SQVTM and CDR2 ANQGSEA. This CDR3 has 15 amino acids. The V gene lost 1 base and the J gene lost 3 bases, with 16 bases spanning the gap. The CDR3 sequence: CSVEVVAGRNYEQYF. CDR3 nucleotides: TGCAGCGTTGAAGTTGTGGCAGGGCGAAACTACGAGCAGTACTTC.